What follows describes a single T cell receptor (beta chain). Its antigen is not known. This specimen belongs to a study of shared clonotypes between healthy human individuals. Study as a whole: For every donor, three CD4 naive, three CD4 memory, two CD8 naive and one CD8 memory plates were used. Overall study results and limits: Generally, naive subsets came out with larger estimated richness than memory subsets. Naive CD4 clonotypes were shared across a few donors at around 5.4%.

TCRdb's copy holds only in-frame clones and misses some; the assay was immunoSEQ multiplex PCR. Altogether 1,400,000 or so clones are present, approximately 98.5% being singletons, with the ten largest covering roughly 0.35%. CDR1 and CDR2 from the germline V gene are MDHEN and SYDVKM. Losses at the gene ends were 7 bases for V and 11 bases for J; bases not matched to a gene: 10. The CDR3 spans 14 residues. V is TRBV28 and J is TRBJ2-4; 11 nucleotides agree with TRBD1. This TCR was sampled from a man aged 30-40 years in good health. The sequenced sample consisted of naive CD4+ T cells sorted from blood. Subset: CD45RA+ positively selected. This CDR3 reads CASTLDRGRPVQYF. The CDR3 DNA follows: TGTGCCAGCACCTTGGACAGGGGGCGCCCGGTTCAGTACTTC.